Below, 26 T cell receptor beta chains from the same sample are listed, as sequenced in a study of cytomegalovirus exposure and HLA in healthy donors. PCR employed 60 Vbeta and 13 Jbeta primers. TCRdb's copy holds only in-frame clones and misses some; the assay was immunoSEQ multiplex PCR. The table records roughly 65,000 clones, approximately 70% of them present only once. The sequenced material came from PBMCs. The receptor set was obtained from a man aged 35-49 years in good health and CMV-seropositive.

The genes are TRBV7-3 and TRBJ2-3; 9 bases match TRBD2. The CDR3 sequence is 16 residues long. Germline V gene data show CDR1 as SGHTA and CDR2 as FQGTGA. DNA for the CDR3: TGTGCAGCCGACAGGCGGGAGGGTACCCACACAGATACGCAGTATTTT. It translates to CAADRREGTHTDTQYF. Full variable domain (rest looked up from reference TRBV7-3 and TRBJ2-3): GAGVSQTPSNKVTEKGKYVELRCDPISGHTALYWYRQSLGQGPEFLIYFQGTGAADDSGLPNDRFFAVRPEGSVSTLKIQRTERGDSAVYLCAADRREGTHTDTQYFGPGTRLTVL.

V gene TRBV11-3 combines with J gene TRBJ2-1; 9 nucleotides line up with TRBD2. The CDR3 is made up of 17 amino acids. Germline CDR1 and CDR2: SGHNT and YENEEA. V was clipped by 0 bases and J by 7 bases; unmatched bases: 10. As DNA, the CDR3 is TGTGCCAGCAGCTTAGAGGCGGGAGGGCCACGGGGGAATGAGCAGTTCTTC. Translated: CASSLEAGGPRGNEQFF.

This clone was counted a few times. The J gene is TRBJ2-2, the V gene TRBV5-1; TRBD2 matches 7 bases. V was clipped by 0 bases and J by 7 bases; unmatched bases: 3. Germline CDR1 is SGHRS and CDR2 is YFSETQ. The CDR3 is 14 amino acids. In DNA form, the CDR3 reads TGCGCCAGCAGCTTGGGTCTAGCGGACGGGGAGCTGTTTTTT. Its translation is CASSLGLADGELFF. The full variable domain, with the rest looked up from reference TRBV5-1 and TRBJ2-2, is KAGVTQTPRYLIKTRGQQVTLSCSPISGHRSVSWYQQTPGQGLQFLFEYFSETQRNKGNFPGRFSGRQFSNSRSEMNVSTLELGDSALYLCASSLGLADGELFFGEGSRLTVL.

The V call is TRBV7-9, the J call TRBJ1-2; D may be TRBD1 (6 bases). Germline CDR1 SEHNR, CDR2 FQNEAQ (reference sequence). The V end lost 5 bases, the J end lost 3 bases, and 16 bases lay between the germline ends. This CDR3 spans 15 amino acids. CDR3 nucleotides: TGTGCCAGCAGCACAAGCCCAGGGGCGGACTATGGCTACACCTTC. It codes for CASSTSPGADYGYTF.

The chain has TRBV4-1 and TRBJ1-5, with D maybe TRBD1 (5 bases). Germline V gives CDR1 MGHRA, CDR2 YSYEKL. The CDR3 covers 14 residues. V lost 1 base, J lost 5 bases, and 9 bases lay in between. The CDR3 is CASSQGKGDQPQHF. The CDR3, as DNA: TGCGCCAGCAGCCAAGGAAAAGGGGATCAGCCCCAGCATTTT.

The chain links TRBV9 to TRBJ1-4; D call uncertain. The germline CDR1 and CDR2 sequences are SGDLS and YYNGEE. The ends were cut back, 0 bases at V and 8 bases at J, with 14 bases in the middle. The CDR3 totals 15 residues. The CDR3 is CASSVVAGGEEKLFF. DNA of the CDR3: TGTGCCAGCAGCGTAGTCGCGGGAGGTGAAGAAAAACTGTTTTTT.

The chain combines TRBV6-6 with TRBJ2-1, with 8 nucleotides matching TRBD1. The V and J ends lost 0 bases and 6 bases, in that order; junction bases with no gene match: 4. The germline CDR1 and CDR2 sequences are MNHNY and SVGAGI (reference sequence). This CDR3 comprises 15 residues. The CDR3 DNA follows: TGTGCCAGCAGTTACTCAGGACAGGGAACCAATGAGCAGTTCTTC. Protein: CASSYSGQGTNEQFF.

This sequence joins TRBV25-1 and TRBJ2-5; possibly TRBD2 for D (6 bases). Germline CDR1 is MGHDK and CDR2 is SYGVNS. The V end lost 0 bases, the J end lost 2 bases, and 13 bases lay between the germline ends. This CDR3 spans 16 amino acids. DNA of the CDR3: TGTGCCAGCAGTGAATATCAACGACTAGAACAAGAGACCCAGTACTTC. Its translation: CASSEYQRLEQETQYF.

The V call is TRBV14, the J call TRBJ1-1; a possible D gene is TRBD1 (6 bases). The CDR3 covers 13 residues. V dropped 1 base and J dropped 7 bases, with 10 bases sitting between them. Germline assignment: CDR1 SGHDN and CDR2 FVKESK. In nucleotides, the CDR3 is TGTGCCAGCAGCCAAGCGAACAGGGTTGAAGCTTTCTTT. As protein: CASSQANRVEAFF.

The rearrangement links TRBV19 to TRBJ1-2; 9 nucleotides match TRBD1. In germline, CDR1 is LNHDA, CDR2 SQIVND (reference sequence). Trimming removed 7 bases from V and 3 bases from J; junction bases left unmatched: 15. This CDR3 is 17 amino acids long. The CDR3 region has the DNA TGTGCCAGTACCGACCGGGACAGGGCTCGGGTTGACTATGGCTACACCTTC. Amino acids: CASTDRDRARVDYGYTF.

The chain uses TRBV2 and TRBJ1-2; no clear D. Germline lookup yields CDR1 SNHLY and CDR2 FYNNEI. This CDR3 comprises 15 residues. Trimming took 0 bases from V and 7 from J, leaving 15 bases between them. The CDR3 nucleotides read TGTGCCAGCAGTGAAGCGCTAGCAGAGCGAGGTGGCTACACCTTC. Translated: CASSEALAERGGYTF.

This chain uses TRBV5-5 with TRBJ1-1; possibly TRBD1 for D (5 bases). Trimming left V 1 base short and J 0 bases short, with 10 bases between. CDR3 size: 15 residues. CDR1 and CDR2 from the germline V gene are SGHKS and YYEKEE (reference sequence). This chain's CDR3 is CASSLSGALNTEAFF. As DNA, the CDR3 is TGTGCCAGCAGCTTGTCTGGGGCCCTGAACACTGAAGCTTTCTTT.

Regarding this clone: This specimen includes other DNA sequences encoding the same CDR3. The chain recombines TRBV29-1 with TRBJ2-3, with TRBD2 identical over 9 bases. The CDR3 totals 17 residues. Looked up from germline, CDR1 is SQVTM and CDR2 is ANQGSEA. V lost 8 bases, J lost 2 bases, and 17 bases stayed unmatched. In DNA, the CDR3 is TGCAGCTTCGGGGTCCTCGTGGGCGGGGGGGCCACAGATACGCAGTATTTT. Its translation: CSFGVLVGGGATDTQYF.

The chain couples TRBV2 to TRBJ2-5, with 10 bases lining up with TRBD2. V was clipped by 6 bases and J by 4 bases; unmatched bases: 11. This CDR3 is 16 amino acids long. In germline, CDR1 is SNHLY, CDR2 FYNNEI. CDR3 in amino acids: CASSLSSGRGVETQYF. CDR3 bases: TGTGCCAGCAGCCTGTCTAGCGGGAGAGGGGTAGAGACCCAGTACTTC.

The table lists this clone with a count of one. The chain joins TRBV5-6 to TRBJ2-5; D possibly corresponds to TRBD2 (6 bases). This CDR3 region has 15 residues. The V and J ends lost 4 bases and 0 bases respectively, with 13 bases between them. In germline, CDR1 is SGHDT, CDR2 YYEEEE. The CDR3 reads CASSSSLAYQETQYF. Here the CDR3 DNA reads TGTGCCAGCAGCAGCAGCCTAGCGTACCAAGAGACCCAGTACTTC.

This clone was found a few times. CDR3 in DNA: TGTGCCAGCATCCCCGGACAGCCCATGAACACTGAAGCTTTCTTT. As protein: CASIPGQPMNTEAFF. This chain links TRBV6-6 with TRBJ1-1, with D tentatively TRBD1 (6 bases). CDR1 and CDR2 from the germline V gene are MNHNY and SVGAGI (reference sequence). This CDR3 contains 15 residues. V shed 7 bases and J shed 0 bases, with 15 bases lying between them.

The V call is TRBV7-3, the J call TRBJ2-1; 9 bases map to TRBD2. V gave up 5 bases and J gave up 8 bases; unmatched junction bases: 13. The CDR3 is 16 amino acids. Germline lookup yields CDR1 SGHTA and CDR2 FQGTGA. The CDR3: CASSKKGLARPYEQFF. CDR3 nucleotide sequence: TGTGCCAGCAGCAAAAAGGGACTAGCTCGTCCGTATGAGCAGTTCTTC.

This clone was counted only a few times. The rearrangement joins TRBV4-1 to TRBJ2-7; D is possibly TRBD2 (6 bases). The CDR3 loop spans 15 amino acids. CDR1 and CDR2 (germline): MGHRA, YSYEKL. V was shortened by 1 base and J by 5 bases, with 15 bases between the two germline ends. The CDR3 DNA is TGCGCCAGCAGCCAAGTACCACCGGGGGTGGACGAGCAGTACTTC. Its translation is CASSQVPPGVDEQYF.

In nucleotides, the CDR3 is TGTGCCACCCCGAGAAGGGACAGGAGCGGTAATCAGCCCCAGCATTTT. Translation: CATPRRDRSGNQPQHF. The chain employs TRBV21-1 and TRBJ1-5; the D call of TRBD1 is as the table states it, not checked on the DNA. TRBV21-1 is flagged as a pseudogene. This CDR3 contains 16 residues.

This clone was detected only once. The V and J genes are TRBV25-1 and TRBJ2-1; D is possibly TRBD1 (6 bases). Deletions cut 4 bases from V and 15 bases from J, with 19 bases between. This CDR3 is built from 13 residues. Germline V gene sequence: CDR1 MGHDK, CDR2 SYGVNS. This CDR3 reads CASSVTYSGQLFF. The DNA of the CDR3 is TGTGCCAGCAGTGTAACATATTCGGGACAACTGTTCTTC.

The gene calls are TRBV11-3 and TRBJ2-7, with a weak D call TRBD1 (7 bases). Looked up from germline, CDR1 is SGHNT and CDR2 is YENEEA. The CDR3 is made up of 15 amino acids. The ends were cut back, 5 bases at V and 6 bases at J, with 20 bases in the middle. The CDR3 reads CASSDSLNRGGEQYF. DNA of the CDR3: TGTGCCAGCAGCGACAGCTTAAACAGGGGAGGCGAGCAGTACTTC.

This clone occurred a few times. J is TRBJ1-2 and V is TRBV5-1; a possible D gene is TRBD1 (6 bases). Trimming took 0 bases from V and 6 from J, leaving 9 bases between them. This CDR3 region has 13 residues. The germline CDR1 and CDR2 sequences are SGHRS and YFSETQ. CDR3 nucleotides: TGCGCCAGCAGCTTGGTCCAGGGGAATGGCTACACCTTC. It codes for CASSLVQGNGYTF.

The rearrangement uses TRBV6-6 and TRBJ1-4, with D perhaps matching TRBD1 (6 bases). The CDR3 runs to 13 residues. V lost 6 bases to trimming and J lost 16 bases, with 21 bases between them. CDR1 MNHNY and CDR2 SVGAGI come from the germline V gene (reference sequence). Here the CDR3 reads CASSLGGARKEFF. The CDR3 nucleotides read TGTGCCAGCAGCTTGGGGGGGGCAAGGAAGGAGTTTTTT.

This rearrangement joins TRBV6-1 to TRBJ2-7, with 8 positions matching TRBD1. The CDR3 loop spans 13 amino acids. CDR1 is MNHNS and CDR2 is SASEGT in the germline V gene. After removal of 10 bases from V and 3 bases from J, the junction contained 8 bases not matched to a gene. CDR3 amino acids: CATFGTGDYEQYF. CDR3 bases: TGTGCCACATTTGGGACAGGAGACTACGAGCAGTACTTC.

Only a few counts were recorded for this clone. The chain uses TRBV25-1 and TRBJ1-4, with 9 bases identical to TRBD1. The trim removed 2 bases at V and 4 bases at J, leaving 2 bases unmatched. This CDR3 has 15 residues. Germline lookup yields CDR1 MGHDK and CDR2 SYGVNS. CDR3 nucleotides: TGTGCCAGCAGTGAAAAGGGACAGGGTAATGAAAAACTGTTTTTT. Protein product: CASSEKGQGNEKLFF.

In its sample, this clone was seen a few times. The V and J genes are TRBV15 and TRBJ2-1; D may be TRBD2 (5 bases). V lost 1 base and J lost 6, with 13 bases in between. CDR3 length: 15 amino acids. Germline CDR1 and CDR2: LNHNV and YYDKDF (reference sequence). In DNA, the CDR3 is TGTGCCACCAGCAGAGTGACGAGGGTCGGCAATGAGCAGTTCTTC. It is translated as CATSRVTRVGNEQFF.